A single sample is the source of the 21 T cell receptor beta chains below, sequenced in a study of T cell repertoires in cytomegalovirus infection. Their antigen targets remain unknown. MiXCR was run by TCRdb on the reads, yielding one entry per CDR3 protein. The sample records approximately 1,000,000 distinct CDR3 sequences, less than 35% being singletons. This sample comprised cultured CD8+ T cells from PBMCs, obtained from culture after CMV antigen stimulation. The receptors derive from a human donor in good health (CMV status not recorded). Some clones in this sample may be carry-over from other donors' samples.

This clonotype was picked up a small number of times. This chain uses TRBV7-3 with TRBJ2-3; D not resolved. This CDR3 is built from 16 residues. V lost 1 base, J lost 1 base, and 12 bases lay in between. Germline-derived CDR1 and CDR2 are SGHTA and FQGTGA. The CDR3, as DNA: TGTGCCAGCAGCTTAATCGACGCGGCGGGCACAGATACGCAGTATTTT. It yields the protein CASSLIDAAGTDTQYF.

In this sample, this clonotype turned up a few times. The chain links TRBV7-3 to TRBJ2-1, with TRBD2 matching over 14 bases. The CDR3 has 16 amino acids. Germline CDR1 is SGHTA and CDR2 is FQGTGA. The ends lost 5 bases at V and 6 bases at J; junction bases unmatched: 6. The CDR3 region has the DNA TGTGCCAGCAGCCCCTGGACTAGCGGGGGGTTCAATGAGCAGTTCTTC. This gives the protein CASSPWTSGGFNEQFF. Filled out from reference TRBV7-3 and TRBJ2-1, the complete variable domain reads GAGVSQTPSNKVTEKGKYVELRCDPISGHTALYWYRQSLGQGPEFLIYFQGTGAADDSGLPNDRFFAVRPEGSVSTLKIQRTERGDSAVYLCASSPWTSGGFNEQFFGPGTRLTVL.

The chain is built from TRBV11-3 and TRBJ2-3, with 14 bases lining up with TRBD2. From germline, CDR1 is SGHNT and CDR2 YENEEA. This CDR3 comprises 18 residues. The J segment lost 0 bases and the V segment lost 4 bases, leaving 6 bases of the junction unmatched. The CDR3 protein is CASSYGGLAGVSTDTQYF. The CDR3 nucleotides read TGTGCCAGCAGCTACGGGGGACTAGCGGGGGTCAGCACAGATACGCAGTATTTT. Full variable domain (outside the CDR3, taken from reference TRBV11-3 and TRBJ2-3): EAGVVQSPRYKIIEKKQPVAFWCNPISGHNTLYWYLQNLGQGPELLIRYENEEAVDDSQLPKDRFSAERLKGVDSTLKIQPAELGDSAVYLCASSYGGLAGVSTDTQYFGPGTRLTVL.

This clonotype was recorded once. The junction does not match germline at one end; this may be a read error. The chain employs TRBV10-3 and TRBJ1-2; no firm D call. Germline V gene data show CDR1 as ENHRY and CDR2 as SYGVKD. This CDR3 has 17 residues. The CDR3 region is CTISESKRREDNYGYTF. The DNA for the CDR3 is TGTACCATCAGTGAATCTAAGAGGAGGGAAGATAACTATGGCTACACCTTC.

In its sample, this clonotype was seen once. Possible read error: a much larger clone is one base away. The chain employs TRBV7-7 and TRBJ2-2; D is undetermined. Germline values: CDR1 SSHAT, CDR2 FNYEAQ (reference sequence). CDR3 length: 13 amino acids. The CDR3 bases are TGTGCTAGCAACACAAGCCCCACCGGGGAGCTGTTTTTT. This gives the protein CASNTSPTGELFF.

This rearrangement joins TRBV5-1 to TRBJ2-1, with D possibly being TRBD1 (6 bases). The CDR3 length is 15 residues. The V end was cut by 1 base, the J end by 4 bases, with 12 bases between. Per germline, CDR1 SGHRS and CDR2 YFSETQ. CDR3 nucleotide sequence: TGCGCCAGCAGCTTGCGCAGGGGCCTATACAATGAGCAGTTCTTC. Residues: CASSLRRGLYNEQFF.

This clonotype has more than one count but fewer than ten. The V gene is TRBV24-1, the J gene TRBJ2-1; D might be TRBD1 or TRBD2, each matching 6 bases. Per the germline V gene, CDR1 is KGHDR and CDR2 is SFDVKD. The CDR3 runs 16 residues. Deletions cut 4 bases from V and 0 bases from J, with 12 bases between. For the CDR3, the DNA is TGTGCCACCAGTGAAAAGGGGGGCAGCTCCTACAATGAGCAGTTCTTC. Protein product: CATSEKGGSSYNEQFF.

The CDR3 reads CASRRTGHPYEQYF. The CDR3 region has the DNA TGTGCCAGTAGGAGGACCGGACACCCCTACGAGCAGTACTTC. This chain connects TRBV19 to TRBJ2-7; D perhaps matches TRBD1 (5 bases). Germline CDR1 and CDR2: LNHDA and SQIVND (reference sequence). Trimming removed 6 bases at V and 2 bases at J, with 14 bases between. The CDR3 runs 14 residues.

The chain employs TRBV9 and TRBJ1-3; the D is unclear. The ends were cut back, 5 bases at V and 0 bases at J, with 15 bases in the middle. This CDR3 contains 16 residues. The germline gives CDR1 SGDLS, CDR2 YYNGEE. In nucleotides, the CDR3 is TGTGCCAGCAGTGTGGATACAGAGAACTCTGGAAACACCATATATTTT. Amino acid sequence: CASSVDTENSGNTIYF.

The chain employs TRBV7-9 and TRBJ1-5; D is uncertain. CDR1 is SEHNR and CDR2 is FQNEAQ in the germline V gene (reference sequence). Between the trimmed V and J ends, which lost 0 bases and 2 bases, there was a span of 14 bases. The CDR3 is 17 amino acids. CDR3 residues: CASSLALRDTGNQPQHF. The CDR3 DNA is TGTGCCAGCAGCTTAGCCCTCCGAGACACGGGCAATCAGCCCCAGCATTTT.

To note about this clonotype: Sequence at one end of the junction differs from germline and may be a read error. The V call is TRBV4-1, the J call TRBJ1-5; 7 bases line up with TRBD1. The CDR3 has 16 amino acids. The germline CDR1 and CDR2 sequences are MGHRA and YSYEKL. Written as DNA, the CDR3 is TGCGCCGGCAGCCAAGGGACAGTCATGTCGGGTCAGCCCCAGCATTTT. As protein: CAGSQGTVMSGQPQHF.

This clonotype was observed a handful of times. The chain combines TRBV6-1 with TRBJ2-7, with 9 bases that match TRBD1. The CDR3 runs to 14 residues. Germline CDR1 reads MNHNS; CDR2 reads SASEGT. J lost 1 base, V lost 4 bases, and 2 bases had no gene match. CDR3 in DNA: TGTGCCAGCAGTGCCGACAGGGGGTCCTACGAGCAGTACGTC. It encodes CASSADRGSYEQYV.

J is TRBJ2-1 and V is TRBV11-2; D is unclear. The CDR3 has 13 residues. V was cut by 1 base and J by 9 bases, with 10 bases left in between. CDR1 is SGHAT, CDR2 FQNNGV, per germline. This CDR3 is CASSLAGLVEQFF. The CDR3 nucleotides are TGTGCCAGCAGCTTAGCTGGTTTGGTTGAGCAGTTCTTC. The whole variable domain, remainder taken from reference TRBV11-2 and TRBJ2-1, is EAGVAQSPRYKIIEKRQSVAFWCNPISGHATLYWYQQILGQGPKLLIQFQNNGVVDDSQLPKDRFSAERLKGVDSTLKIQPAKLEDSAVYLCASSLAGLVEQFFGPGTRLTVL.

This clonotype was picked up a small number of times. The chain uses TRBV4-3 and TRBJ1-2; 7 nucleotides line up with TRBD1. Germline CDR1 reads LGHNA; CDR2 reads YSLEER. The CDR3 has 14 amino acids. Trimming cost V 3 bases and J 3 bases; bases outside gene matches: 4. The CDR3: CASSQYRGDYGYTF. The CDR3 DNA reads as TGCGCCAGCAGCCAGTACAGGGGTGACTATGGCTACACCTTC.

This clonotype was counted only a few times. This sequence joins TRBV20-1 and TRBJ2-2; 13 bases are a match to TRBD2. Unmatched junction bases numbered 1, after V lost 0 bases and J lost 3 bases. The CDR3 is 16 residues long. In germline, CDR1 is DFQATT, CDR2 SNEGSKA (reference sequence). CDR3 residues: CSARDGTSGDTGELFF. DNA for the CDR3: TGCAGTGCTAGAGATGGGACTAGCGGGGACACCGGGGAGCTGTTTTTT.

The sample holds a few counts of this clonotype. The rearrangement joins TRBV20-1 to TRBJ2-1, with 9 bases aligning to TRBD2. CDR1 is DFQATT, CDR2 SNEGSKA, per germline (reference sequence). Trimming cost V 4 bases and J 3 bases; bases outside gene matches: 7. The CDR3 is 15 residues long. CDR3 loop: CSAKKRGDYYNEQFF. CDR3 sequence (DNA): TGCAGTGCTAAAAAGCGGGGGGATTACTACAATGAGCAGTTCTTC.

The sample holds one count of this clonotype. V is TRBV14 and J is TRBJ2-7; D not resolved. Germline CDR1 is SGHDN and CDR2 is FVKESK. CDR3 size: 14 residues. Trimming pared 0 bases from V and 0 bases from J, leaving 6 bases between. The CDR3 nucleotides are TGTGCCAGCAGCCAAGAAGGAGTCTCCTACGAGCAGTACTTC. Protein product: CASSQEGVSYEQYF.

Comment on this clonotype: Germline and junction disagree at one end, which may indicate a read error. The CDR3 sequence is CASSISGYSKYEQYF. The DNA for the CDR3 is TGTGCCAGCAGTATATCAGGGTATTCAAAATACGAGCAGTACTTC. The chain links TRBV27 to TRBJ2-7; tentative D call: TRBD1 (5 bases). Germline V CDR1 and CDR2: MNHEY, SMNVEV (reference sequence). This CDR3 region has 15 residues.

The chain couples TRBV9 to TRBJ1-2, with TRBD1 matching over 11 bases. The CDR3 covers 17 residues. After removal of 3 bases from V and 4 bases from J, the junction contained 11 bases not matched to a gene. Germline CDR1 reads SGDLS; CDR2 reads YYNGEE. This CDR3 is CASSAHLTGQGAYGYTF. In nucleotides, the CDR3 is TGTGCCAGCAGCGCCCACTTGACAGGACAGGGGGCCTATGGCTACACCTTC.

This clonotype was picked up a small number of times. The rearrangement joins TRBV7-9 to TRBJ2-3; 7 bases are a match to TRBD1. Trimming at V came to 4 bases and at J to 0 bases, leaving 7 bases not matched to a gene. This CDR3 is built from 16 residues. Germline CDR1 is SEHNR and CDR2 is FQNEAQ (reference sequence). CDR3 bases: TGTGCCAGCAGCTGGACAGGAGGTTCTAGCACAGATACGCAGTATTTT. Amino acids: CASSWTGGSSTDTQYF.

For the CDR3, the DNA is TGTGCCAGCAGTTTTTTCATGAACACTGAAGCTTTCTTT. Protein sequence: CASSFFMNTEAFF. This chain joins TRBV27 and TRBJ1-1; D is unresolved. The germline gives CDR1 MNHEY, CDR2 SMNVEV (reference sequence). There are 13 residues in the CDR3. Trimming cost V 3 bases and J 0 bases, with 5 bases left between them.